This T cell receptor (beta chain) originates from a study of OX40 agonist ivuxolimab in advanced cancers. Comments on this clone: Its antigen is currently unknown.

Autoimmune disease history or systemic immunosuppression excluded patients. The study, taken as a whole, reports: CD8+ T cells averaged more expanded clones than CD4+. Some nonresponders likewise displayed low normalized T-cell clonal expansion.

Libraries were prepared by immunoSEQ multiplex PCR; TCRdb keeps only in-frame clonotypes and omits some of them. The sample records 50,000 to 70,000 clones, around 90% being singletons. This CDR3 spans 17 amino acids. Germline V gene data show CDR1 as SGHTA and CDR2 as FQGTGA. The V end lost 0 bases, the J end lost 6 bases, and 17 bases lay between the germline ends. The chain has TRBV7-3 and TRBJ2-2, with D possibly matching TRBD2 (5 bases). The TCR comes from an adult with an advanced solid tumor such as melanoma, head and neck, liver or kidney cancer. The source material was CD4+ or CD8+ T cells sorted from blood, sampled in a trial of the OX40 agonist ivuxolimab. The CDR3 DNA sequence: TGTGCCAGCAGCTTAACTCCCAGCGGCCCTAAGGCCGGGGAGCTGTTTTTT. Its translation: CASSLTPSGPKAGELFF.